Below are 13 T cell receptor beta chains sequenced from a single sample in a study of blood T cells in healthy people across ages. A J-beta primer mix and a sample-barcoded 5' primer were used in a second PCR of roughly 6 to 12 cycles. TCRdb independently ran MiXCR on the 5' RACE reads; one entry per CDR3 protein. The data show 380,000 or so distinct CDR3 sequences, more than 45% seen once. The specimen was blood. The source is a man between 60 and 70 years old in good health.

The rearrangement joins TRBV6-6 to TRBJ2-7, with 9 bases fitting TRBD1. The CDR3 sequence is 16 residues long. V gave up 0 bases and J gave up 6 bases; unmatched junction bases: 9. Germline V gives CDR1 MNHNY, CDR2 SVGAGI (reference sequence). CDR3 nucleotides: TGTGCCAGCAGTTACTCCAAGACAGGGGGTGCAGGCGAGCAGTACTTC. Translating gives CASSYSKTGGAGEQYF.

This clonotype was observed a handful of times. The chain links TRBV20-1 to TRBJ1-2, with D uncertain. The CDR3 spans 12 residues. Trimming cost V 6 bases and J 3 bases, with 11 bases left between them. CDR1 is DFQATT and CDR2 is SNEGSKA in the germline V gene (reference sequence). The CDR3 reads CSAPDGDYGYTF. Here the CDR3 DNA reads TGCAGTGCCCCGGACGGAGACTATGGCTACACCTTC.

This clonotype was observed a handful of times. The chain has TRBV1 and TRBJ2-7; the D call in the table, TRBD2, was not verified against the DNA. TRBV1 is termed a pseudogene. CDR3 size: 15 residues. The CDR3 nucleotides are TGCACCAGCAGCCAAACGACTAGGGGACGATCCGAGCAGTACTTC. Protein product: CTSSQTTRGRSEQYF.

The V and J genes are TRBV5-6 and TRBJ2-3, with 8 bases identical to TRBD2. With V trimmed by 4 bases and J by 2 bases, 9 bases remained unmatched. Germline loops: CDR1 SGHDT, CDR2 YYEEEE. The CDR3 loop spans 16 amino acids. CDR3 in DNA: TGTGCCAGCAGCCTCCCGAGCGGGGGTTACACAGATACGCAGTATTTT. This gives the protein CASSLPSGGYTDTQYF.

This clonotype has a handful of counts. The J gene is TRBJ2-5, the V gene TRBV11-2; 8 nucleotides agree with TRBD1. Per the germline V gene, CDR1 is SGHAT and CDR2 is FQNNGV. Germline trimming cut 3 bases from V and 10 bases from J; bases unmatched to any gene: 10. The length of the CDR3 is 14 residues. CDR3 in amino acids: CASSLNGGQGGQYF. DNA of the CDR3: TGTGCCAGCAGCTTGAACGGAGGACAGGGAGGCCAGTACTTC.

The V gene is TRBV11-2, the J gene TRBJ2-7; D is perhaps TRBD2 (5 bases). V shed 1 base and J shed 2 bases, with 12 bases lying between them. Germline assignment: CDR1 SGHAT and CDR2 FQNNGV. This CDR3 spans 15 amino acids. CDR3 coding DNA: TGTGCCAGCAGCTTAGGAGGGAACAGTGCCTACGAGCAGTACTTC. It translates to CASSLGGNSAYEQYF.

Here the CDR3 reads CASSSAGAGAGETQYF. The CDR3, as DNA: TGTGCCAGCAGCTCCGCTGGGGCTGGGGCCGGGGAGACCCAGTACTTC. The rearrangement uses TRBV7-3 and TRBJ2-5, with D possibly TRBD1 on 5 matching bases. Germline values: CDR1 SGHTA, CDR2 FQGTGA. V was pared by 4 bases and J by 5 bases, with 20 bases between. This CDR3 spans 16 amino acids.

This clonotype turned up a few times. The genes are TRBV11-2 and TRBJ1-5, with D perhaps matching TRBD1 (5 bases). In germline, CDR1 is SGHAT, CDR2 FQNNGV. The CDR3 has 15 amino acids. Trimming left V 5 bases short and J 5 bases short, with 16 bases between. CDR3 sequence reads: CASSPRAGVDQPQHF. The CDR3 DNA reads TGTGCCAGCAGCCCAAGGGCGGGGGTCGATCAGCCCCAGCATTTT.

The rearrangement joins TRBV12-3 or TRBV12-4 to TRBJ2-5, with 9 nucleotides matching TRBD1. V gave up 6 bases and J gave up 5 bases; unmatched junction bases: 13. There are 16 residues in the CDR3. The CDR3 DNA sequence: TGTGCCAGCAGCCCTTGGACAGGGGCCGGGTGGGAGACCCAGTACTTC. Its translation: CASSPWTGAGWETQYF.

This clonotype was seen at least ten times. The chain couples TRBV7-2 to TRBJ1-1; 8 bases match TRBD1. From germline, CDR1 is SGHTA and CDR2 FQGNSA. V dropped 5 bases and J dropped 3; count of bases not matched to a gene: 11. This CDR3 has 16 amino acids. The CDR3 sequence: CASSPRTGRGDTEAFF. In nucleotides, the CDR3 is TGTGCCAGCAGCCCCCGGACAGGGCGGGGGGACACTGAAGCTTTCTTT.

The chain couples TRBV3-1 to TRBJ1-2; 12 positions match TRBD1. Per the germline V gene, CDR1 is LGHDT and CDR2 is YNNKEL (reference sequence). The V and J ends lost 1 base and 10 bases, in that order; junction bases with no gene match: 4. The CDR3 runs 14 residues. In DNA form, the CDR3 reads TGTGCCAGCAGCCAAGTGGGACAGGGGGCTGTCTACACCTTC. It codes for CASSQVGQGAVYTF. The full variable domain, rest sourced from reference TRBV3-1 and TRBJ1-2, is DTAVSQTPKYLVTQMGNDKSIKCEQNLGHDTMYWYKQDSKKFLKIMFSYNNKELIINETVPNRFSPKSPDKAHLNLHINSLELGDSAVYFCASSQVGQGAVYTFGSGTRLTVV.

This chain joins TRBV7-9 and TRBJ2-5; tentatively, D is TRBD2 (5 bases). Trimming pared 2 bases from V and 11 bases from J, leaving 24 bases between. CDR1 is SEHNR and CDR2 is FQNEAQ in the germline V gene (reference sequence). This CDR3 spans 16 amino acids. CDR3 loop: CASSLTWSRRNNEQYF. The CDR3 DNA follows: TGTGCCAGCAGCTTAACCTGGAGCCGGAGGAACAATGAGCAGTACTTC.

J is TRBJ2-1 and V is TRBV7-2; 10 nucleotides agree with TRBD2. V lost 6 bases to trimming and J lost 7 bases; unmatched junction nucleotides: 12. The V gene's germline CDR1 is SGHTA and CDR2 FQGNSA. The CDR3 sequence is 16 residues long. In DNA form, the CDR3 reads TGTGCCAGCAGAGTTAAAGCGGGAGGGCCGAGAAATGAGCAGTTCTTC. This codes for CASRVKAGGPRNEQFF.